A single sample gave rise to the 21 T cell receptor beta chains below, sequenced in a study of CD8 T cells in Susac syndrome. RNA totalling about 0.5 to 1 ug underwent reverse transcription with random hexamers. MiXCR, run by TCRdb on the immunoSEQ multiplex PCR reads, gives a single entry per CDR3 protein. The table records around 300,000 distinct CDR3 sequences, approximately 85% of them present only once. The sample comprised CD8+ T cells from PBMCs. Receptors originate from a human donor with multiple sclerosis.

The chain combines TRBV11-2 with TRBJ2-1; 8 bases line up with TRBD1. With V trimmed by 1 base and J by 9 bases, 5 bases remained unmatched. Germline V gene data show CDR1 as SGHAT and CDR2 as FQNNGV. CDR3 length equals 14 residues. The CDR3 protein is CASSLVTGASEQFF. CDR3 in DNA: TGTGCCAGCAGCTTAGTGACAGGGGCAAGTGAGCAGTTCTTC.

This chain links TRBV19 with TRBJ2-6, with unresolved D. CDR1 and CDR2 (germline): LNHDA, SQIVND (reference sequence). V lost 7 bases, J lost 2 bases, and 9 bases lay in between. CDR3 length: 14 residues. CDR3 amino acids: CASTLQTGANVLTF. In DNA form, the CDR3 reads TGTGCCAGTACACTTCAGACTGGGGCCAACGTCCTGACTTTC.

This chain connects TRBV19 to TRBJ2-1, with D maybe TRBD2 (6 bases). Trimming stripped 4 bases from V and 5 bases from J, with 15 bases between. The germline gives CDR1 LNHDA, CDR2 SQIVND (reference sequence). There are 15 residues in the CDR3. CDR3 region: CASSRNRELDNEQFF. The CDR3 DNA follows: TGTGCCAGTAGTAGGAACCGGGAGCTGGACAATGAGCAGTTCTTC.

The chain carries TRBV24-1 and TRBJ2-1, with TRBD2 matching 8 bases. The CDR3 runs 13 residues. V lost 9 bases to trimming and J lost 5 bases; unmatched junction nucleotides: 5. CDR1 and CDR2 (germline): KGHDR, SFDVKD. Here the CDR3 DNA reads TGTGCCACCGGTCCGGGACTAGACAATGAGCAGTTCTTC. This translates into CATGPGLDNEQFF.

The rearrangement links TRBV2 to TRBJ1-2, with 7 bases matching TRBD1. The CDR3 loop spans 16 amino acids. V was clipped by 2 bases and J by 3 bases; unmatched bases: 9. Germline V CDR1 and CDR2: SNHLY, FYNNEI. CDR3 in amino acids: CASSELPRDRDYGYTF. The CDR3 nucleotides are TGTGCCAGCAGTGAACTCCCCCGGGACAGAGACTATGGCTACACCTTC.

This clonotype appeared a single time. The rearrangement joins TRBV23-1 to TRBJ1-1; D gene uncertain. Being an ORF, TRBV23-1 has a function that is uncertain. V was shortened by 6 bases and J by 0 bases, with 20 bases between the two germline ends. CDR3 size: 17 residues. CDR3 nucleotides: TGCGCCAGCAGCGAACAGAAGCTCACCCGGCTGAACACTGAAGCTTTCTTT. Translating gives CASSEQKLTRLNTEAFF.

This chain links TRBV14 with TRBJ2-1; tentative D call: TRBD2 (6 bases). Germline V gene data show CDR1 as SGHDN and CDR2 as FVKESK. Trimming cost V 0 bases and J 8 bases, with 17 bases left between them. There are 16 residues in the CDR3. CDR3 sequence: CASSQDEAWGEDEQFF. As DNA, the CDR3 is TGTGCCAGCAGCCAAGATGAAGCTTGGGGGGAGGATGAGCAGTTCTTC.

V gene TRBV7-2 combines with J gene TRBJ2-1; 11 bases agree with TRBD2. The CDR3 has 18 amino acids. Germline lookup yields CDR1 SGHTA and CDR2 FQGNSA. J was trimmed by 8 bases and V by 0 bases; bases with no gene match: 12. The CDR3 sequence is CASSLAYLLAGGYDEQFF. CDR3 nucleotides: TGTGCCAGCAGCTTAGCTTACCTGTTAGCGGGAGGGTACGATGAGCAGTTCTTC.

V and J are TRBV6-5 and TRBJ2-1; 8 bases fit TRBD2. The CDR3 spans 15 residues. Looked up from germline, CDR1 is MNHEY and CDR2 is SVGAGI. The trim removed 7 bases at V and 6 bases at J, leaving 11 bases unmatched. In DNA, the CDR3 is TGTGCCAGCAACCCGGGACTAGGGTCTGGCAATGAGCAGTTCTTC. It translates to CASNPGLGSGNEQFF.

The chain couples TRBV28 to TRBJ2-7, with TRBD2 matching 11 bases. The germline CDR1 and CDR2 sequences are MDHEN and SYDVKM. The CDR3 spans 15 residues. The V and J ends lost 5 bases and 5 bases, in that order; junction bases with no gene match: 8. This CDR3 is CASSPLAGAPHEQYF. CDR3 sequence (DNA): TGTGCCAGCAGTCCACTAGCGGGAGCACCCCACGAGCAGTACTTC.

The chain links TRBV5-6 to TRBJ2-3, with no clear D. This CDR3 region has 13 residues. Germline lookup yields CDR1 SGHDT and CDR2 YYEEEE. V shed 6 bases and J shed 2 bases, with 10 bases lying between them. This CDR3 reads CASTHPLTDTQYF. Written as DNA, the CDR3 is TGTGCCAGCACACACCCCCTCACAGATACGCAGTATTTT.

This chain joins TRBV28 and TRBJ2-1; the D call may be TRBD1 or TRBD2 (5 bases each). Germline V gene lookup returns CDR1 MDHEN and CDR2 SYDVKM. Trimming shortened V by 8 bases and J by 8 bases, and 19 bases separated the two germline ends. The CDR3 extends over 14 amino acids. This chain's CDR3 is CASEGTEKFHEQFF. The CDR3 region has the DNA TGTGCCAGCGAAGGGACCGAGAAATTCCATGAGCAGTTCTTC.

The rearrangement joins TRBV4-3 to TRBJ2-5; 8 nucleotides line up with TRBD2. This CDR3 comprises 16 residues. Losses at the gene ends were 1 base for V and 4 bases for J; bases not matched to a gene: 8. Germline values: CDR1 LGHNA, CDR2 YSLEER. The CDR3 DNA sequence: TGCGCCAGCAGCCAAGGGGGAGCGGGAGTGGGAGAGACCCAGTACTTC. It is translated as CASSQGGAGVGETQYF.

The V gene is TRBV7-9, the J gene TRBJ1-1; maybe TRBD1 (5 bases). Per the germline V gene, CDR1 is SEHNR and CDR2 is FQNEAQ (reference sequence). The CDR3 spans 14 residues. The V and J ends lost 5 bases and 6 bases respectively, with 16 bases between them. CDR3: CASSPGLSGAEAFF. DNA of the CDR3: TGTGCCAGCAGCCCAGGTTTGTCGGGGGCTGAAGCTTTCTTT.

The chain has TRBV5-6 and TRBJ1-1, with unresolved D. The germline V gene encodes CDR1 SGHDT and CDR2 YYEEEE. There are 12 residues in the CDR3. V was trimmed by 0 bases and J by 10 bases, leaving 10 bases between them. The CDR3 coding sequence is TGTGCCAGCAGCTTGGCCTCATCGGGAGCTTTCTTT. Translated, it gives CASSLASSGAFF.

The rearrangement links TRBV20-1 to TRBJ2-3, with D possibly TRBD1 on 5 matching bases. This CDR3 is built from 14 residues. CDR1 DFQATT and CDR2 SNEGSKA come from the germline V gene (reference sequence). Trimming removed 7 bases from V and 3 bases from J, with 17 bases in between. In DNA, the CDR3 is TGCAGTGAATGGCGGCTAGGGGAAACAGATACGCAGTATTTT. Translation: CSEWRLGETDTQYF.

The V and J genes are TRBV3-1 and TRBJ2-7, with 9 bases aligning to TRBD1. The CDR3 totals 17 residues. The ends lost 0 bases at V and 1 base at J; junction bases unmatched: 7. Germline-derived CDR1 and CDR2 are LGHDT and YNNKEL (reference sequence). The CDR3 spells CASSQDGDRGGSYEQYF. The CDR3 DNA follows: TGTGCCAGCAGCCAAGATGGCGACAGGGGGGGTTCCTACGAGCAGTACTTC.

The rearrangement joins TRBV28 to TRBJ1-2; no reliable D call. Germline CDR1 MDHEN, CDR2 SYDVKM. The CDR3 sequence is 14 residues long. V was clipped by 3 bases and J by 3 bases, with 11 bases between them. DNA for the CDR3: TGTGCCAGCAGTTTCCCTTCCAGACACTATGGCTACACCTTC. As protein: CASSFPSRHYGYTF.

CDR3 nucleotide sequence: TGTGCCAGCAACAGCGGTGGGGGGCCAGATACGCAGTATTTT. Amino acids: CASNSGGGPDTQYF. V gene TRBV27 combines with J gene TRBJ2-3; either TRBD1 or TRBD2 may fit D (6 bases each). This CDR3 contains 14 residues. The germline gives CDR1 MNHEY, CDR2 SMNVEV (reference sequence). The ends were cut back, 7 bases at V and 4 bases at J, with 15 bases in the middle.

This clonotype occurred once. The chain couples TRBV6-2 or TRBV6-3 to TRBJ1-1, with a tentative D call TRBD1 (6 bases). V lost 2 bases and J lost 0, with 22 bases in between. This CDR3 has 19 amino acids. Germline V lookup: CDR1 MNHEY, CDR2 SVGEGT. The CDR3 region has the DNA TGTGCCAGCAGTTACAGTCCCGGGGGCGGCTTTTATATGAACACTGAAGCTTTCTTT. Translating it yields CASSYSPGGGFYMNTEAFF.

The chain has TRBV5-6 and TRBJ2-2; TRBD1 is a possible D gene (6 bases). The CDR3 length is 15 residues. Germline loops: CDR1 SGHDT, CDR2 YYEEEE. V was clipped by 2 bases and J by 2 bases, with 10 bases between them. The CDR3: CASSFGTLNTGELFF. The CDR3 DNA sequence: TGTGCCAGCAGCTTCGGGACACTTAACACCGGGGAGCTGTTTTTT.